A single sample gave rise to the 25 T cell receptor beta chains below, sequenced in a study of blood T cell repertoires in COVID-19. Data came from immunoSEQ multiplex PCR; TCRdb stores just in-frame clones and leaves some out. The repertoire holds more than 200,000 clones, with 84% as singletons. Sequencing used peripheral blood. Source of these receptors: a man in his sixties with acute or convalescent COVID-19.

The V and J genes are TRBV29-1 and TRBJ1-1; D may be TRBD1 (6 bases). In germline, CDR1 is SQVTM, CDR2 ANQGSEA. The CDR3 is 13 residues long. V lost 4 bases, J lost 1 base, and 10 bases lay in between. The chain's CDR3 is CSVAPRGNTEAFF. CDR3 coding DNA: TGCAGCGTTGCCCCCAGGGGGAACACTGAAGCTTTCTTT.

The chain recombines TRBV19 with TRBJ2-3, with a weak D call TRBD1 (7 bases). The V gene's germline CDR1 is LNHDA and CDR2 SQIVND (reference sequence). Trimming shortened V by 6 bases and J by 3 bases, and 16 bases separated the two germline ends. The length of the CDR3 is 15 residues. CDR3 nucleotide sequence: TGTGCCAGTAGCTCACAGGGGAGGCGGACAGATACGCAGTATTTT. It encodes CASSSQGRRTDTQYF.

J is TRBJ2-2 and V is TRBV6-6; D gene ambiguous. The V end lost 2 bases, the J end lost 0 bases, and 7 bases lay between the germline ends. The germline V gene encodes CDR1 MNHNY and CDR2 SVGAGI (reference sequence). CDR3 length: 15 amino acids. CDR3 sequence (DNA): TGTGCCAGCAGTTACGGTTCAGCGAACACCGGGGAGCTGTTTTTT. Protein: CASSYGSANTGELFF.

The chain recombines TRBV5-1 with TRBJ2-5; maybe TRBD2 (6 bases). V was cut by 0 bases and J by 5 bases, with 11 bases left in between. Germline-derived CDR1 and CDR2 are SGHRS and YFSETQ. This CDR3 has 14 residues. The CDR3 sequence is CASSLAGGAETQYF. CDR3 DNA: TGCGCCAGCAGCTTGGCGGGCGGGGCGGAGACCCAGTACTTC.

The V call is TRBV6-1, the J call TRBJ2-5; TRBD1 matches at 9 bases. CDR3 length: 16 amino acids. J gave up 2 bases and V 2 bases, and 6 bases lay outside the gene matches. CDR1 and CDR2 (germline): MNHNS, SASEGT. The DNA of the CDR3 is TGTGCCAGCAGTGAAACGGACAGGGGCTTACAAGAGACCCAGTACTTC. Translated: CASSETDRGLQETQYF.

The chain uses TRBV19 and TRBJ2-7, with TRBD1 matching over 7 bases. V shed 4 bases, J shed 1 base, and the junction held 1 base outside the gene matches. This CDR3 contains 13 residues. Germline V CDR1 and CDR2: LNHDA, SQIVND (reference sequence). The CDR3 coding sequence is TGTGCCAGTAGTAGGGGACAGTCCTACGAGCAGTACTTC. Translation: CASSRGQSYEQYF.

The chain carries TRBV4-3 and TRBJ1-4; the match to TRBD1 covers 7 bases. The CDR3 sequence is 15 residues long. V was clipped by 4 bases and J by 7 bases; unmatched bases: 9. The germline gives CDR1 LGHNA, CDR2 YSLEER. The CDR3 DNA sequence: TGCGCCAGCAGCCCCAGGGCAGGGGGAGGTGAAAAACTGTTTTTT. Translating gives CASSPRAGGGEKLFF.

The rearrangement links TRBV28 to TRBJ1-1; D gene uncertain. The CDR3 runs to 13 residues. V was pared by 2 bases and J by 1 base, with 5 bases between. Per the germline V gene, CDR1 is MDHEN and CDR2 is SYDVKM. Here the CDR3 reads CASSLGTNTEAFF. The CDR3 bases are TGTGCCAGCAGTTTAGGCACGAACACTGAAGCTTTCTTT.

The rearrangement links TRBV4-1 to TRBJ2-2; 8 bases align to TRBD1. The ends lost 0 bases at V and 6 bases at J; junction bases unmatched: 3. The CDR3 length is 15 residues. From germline, CDR1 is MGHRA and CDR2 YSYEKL. DNA for the CDR3: TGCGCCAGCAGCCAAGAGGACAGGGCTGCCGGGGAGCTGTTTTTT. Translated: CASSQEDRAAGELFF.

The chain uses TRBV28 and TRBJ1-3; 7 bases agree with TRBD1. The CDR3 covers 16 residues. In germline, CDR1 is MDHEN, CDR2 SYDVKM. Trimming cost V 4 bases and J 0 bases; bases outside gene matches: 6. In DNA, the CDR3 is TGTGCCAGCAGTTGGGACAGCCCCAGCTCTGGAAACACCATATATTTT. It codes for CASSWDSPSSGNTIYF.

This chain connects TRBV10-2 to TRBJ1-1; D perhaps matches TRBD1 (5 bases). With 7 bases removed from V and 5 bases from J, the gap between germline ends came to 17 bases. The CDR3 runs 14 residues. Germline V gene sequence: CDR1 WSHSY, CDR2 SAAADI. CDR3 amino acids: CASMLGLGGTEAFF. CDR3 DNA: TGCGCCAGCATGTTGGGGTTGGGGGGAACTGAAGCTTTCTTT.

The chain recombines TRBV4-1 with TRBJ1-1; 10 positions agree with TRBD1. Germline-derived CDR1 and CDR2 are MGHRA and YSYEKL. Losses at the gene ends were 3 bases for V and 1 base for J; bases not matched to a gene: 11. This CDR3 has 18 residues. The DNA for the CDR3 is TGCGCCAGCAGCCATGATCCCCGGGACAGGGGAGGGAACACTGAAGCTTTCTTT. This gives the protein CASSHDPRDRGGNTEAFF.

This chain uses TRBV11-2 with TRBJ2-3, with 7 bases matching TRBD2. The CDR3 is made up of 17 amino acids. From germline, CDR1 is SGHAT and CDR2 FQNNGV. The junction had 11 bases not matched to a gene; V was cut back by 3 bases and J by 2 bases. The CDR3 coding sequence is TGTGCCAGCAGCTTCACTTTTGCGGGAGAGGACACAGATACGCAGTATTTT. Amino acid sequence: CASSFTFAGEDTDTQYF.

As concerns this clone: Other nucleotide sequences from this sample produce the same CDR3. This rearrangement joins TRBV5-1 to TRBJ2-5; TRBD1 might be the D (5 bases). Germline CDR1 and CDR2: SGHRS and YFSETQ. The V end lost 0 bases, the J end lost 2 bases, and 8 bases lay between the germline ends. The CDR3 has 14 residues. The CDR3: CASSLGQGQETQYF. For the CDR3, the DNA is TGCGCCAGCAGCTTGGGGCAGGGACAAGAGACCCAGTACTTC.

This clone has a single count. The gene calls are TRBV6-6 and TRBJ2-7; 8 bases align to TRBD1. This CDR3 contains 15 residues. Germline CDR1 reads MNHNY; CDR2 reads SVGAGI (reference sequence). The trim removed 6 bases at V and 0 bases at J, leaving 7 bases unmatched. CDR3 amino acids: CASRPTGAHSYEQYF. CDR3 in DNA: TGTGCCAGCAGGCCGACAGGGGCGCACTCCTACGAGCAGTACTTC.

This chain connects TRBV5-1 to TRBJ1-1, with 8 bases identical to TRBD1. Trimming removed 2 bases from V and 2 bases from J; junction bases left unmatched: 8. This CDR3 has 16 residues. Germline V gene sequence: CDR1 SGHRS, CDR2 YFSETQ. Written as DNA, the CDR3 is TGCGCCAGCAGCTTAGCCTTGACAGGGGTAAACACTGAAGCTTTCTTT. Amino acid sequence: CASSLALTGVNTEAFF. The whole variable domain, filled in from reference TRBV5-1 and TRBJ1-1, reads KAGVTQTPRYLIKTRGQQVTLSCSPISGHRSVSWYQQTPGQGLQFLFEYFSETQRNKGNFPGRFSGRQFSNSRSEMNVSTLELGDSALYLCASSLALTGVNTEAFFGQGTRLTVV.

V usage is TRBV6-6 and J usage is TRBJ1-1, with 7 bases matching TRBD1. The CDR3 covers 12 residues. Germline V gene sequence: CDR1 MNHNY, CDR2 SVGAGI (reference sequence). V dropped 2 bases and J dropped 8; count of bases not matched to a gene: 2. The CDR3 DNA sequence: TGTGCCAGCAGTTACGCACAGGGGGAAGCTTTCTTT. Translation: CASSYAQGEAFF.

V and J are TRBV24-1 and TRBJ2-1, with D tentatively TRBD1 (5 bases). The CDR3 runs to 14 residues. The V end lost 6 bases, the J end lost 10 bases, and 18 bases lay between the germline ends. Germline V gene lookup returns CDR1 KGHDR and CDR2 SFDVKD. Here the CDR3 DNA reads TGTGCCACCAGTCAAGGGGCAGGGCCGGGCGAGCAGTTCTTC. It translates to CATSQGAGPGEQFF.

This chain uses TRBV7-9 with TRBJ2-7, with D unresolved. The ends were cut back, 2 bases at V and 7 bases at J, with 15 bases in the middle. The CDR3 runs 14 residues. Germline CDR1 reads SEHNR; CDR2 reads FQNEAQ (reference sequence). CDR3 nucleotides: TGTGCCAGCAGCTTACGAAAAGGTGCCGGGGAGCAGTACTTC. Protein: CASSLRKGAGEQYF.

DNA for the CDR3: TGCGCCAGCAGCTTGGTCCTGACGTCGGGGAACACCGGGGAGCTGTTTTTT. This codes for CASSLVLTSGNTGELFF. J is TRBJ2-2 and V is TRBV5-1, with D unclear. Germline CDR1 and CDR2: SGHRS and YFSETQ. V shed 0 bases and J shed 1 base, with 13 bases lying between them. The CDR3 extends over 17 amino acids.

The chain couples TRBV27 to TRBJ1-6, with a tentative D call TRBD1 (5 bases). Germline V gene data show CDR1 as MNHEY and CDR2 as SMNVEV (reference sequence). V dropped 5 bases and J dropped 7 bases, with 9 bases sitting between them. CDR3 size: 13 residues. The CDR3 protein is CASSPRQNSPLHF. DNA for the CDR3: TGTGCCAGCAGTCCCCGACAGAATTCACCCCTCCACTTT.

This clone has only one observation. The chain joins TRBV28 to TRBJ2-3; TRBD2 is a possible D gene (6 bases). The V end was cut by 3 bases, the J end by 2 bases, with 9 bases between. Germline CDR1 is MDHEN and CDR2 is SYDVKM. This CDR3 comprises 14 residues. The CDR3 here is CASSLWTNTDTQYF. In DNA, the CDR3 is TGTGCCAGCAGTTTGTGGACTAACACAGATACGCAGTATTTT.

The chain uses TRBV9 and TRBJ1-2; 8 bases are shared with TRBD1. This CDR3 is 14 amino acids long. The junction had 5 bases not matched to a gene; V was cut back by 2 bases and J by 5 bases. CDR1 is SGDLS, CDR2 YYNGEE, per germline. The CDR3 nucleotides are TGTGCCAGCAGCGTTGGCAGGGGGCCTTATGGCTACACCTTC. This sequence encodes CASSVGRGPYGYTF.

This clone has a handful of counts. This chain uses TRBV29-1 with TRBJ2-3, with D possibly matching TRBD1 (5 bases). Germline CDR1 SQVTM, CDR2 ANQGSEA. Between the trimmed V and J ends, which lost 7 bases and 1 base, there was a span of 12 bases. This CDR3 comprises 13 residues. CDR3 amino acids: CSAIVGGTDTQYF. The CDR3 DNA reads TGCAGCGCTATTGTAGGGGGCACAGATACGCAGTATTTT.

This clone was recorded a few times. The CDR3 loop reads CSVPRTGVGTEAFF. The DNA for the CDR3 is TGCAGCGTCCCCCGGACGGGGGTGGGTACTGAAGCTTTCTTT. The chain employs TRBV29-1 and TRBJ1-1, with D tentatively TRBD1 (5 bases). The CDR3 runs to 14 residues. Germline lookup yields CDR1 SQVTM and CDR2 ANQGSEA. V dropped 6 bases and J dropped 5 bases, with 19 bases sitting between them.